This TCR beta chain was documented in a study of cytomegalovirus exposure and HLA in healthy donors. For the study at large: The 100 to 150 validation repertoires and the 666 first-cohort repertoires shared a platform, a later analysis reported.

Whole-study findings and limits: Subsequent analysis showed first-cohort TCR clusters tending to co-occur in approximately 120 validation repertoires. High specificity and sensitivity for cytomegalovirus status were reported for the classifier. Altogether, 150 or so TCR beta chains were recorded as cytomegalovirus-associated.

TCRdb's table, derived via immunoSEQ multiplex PCR, lists solely in-frame clones and lacks some. The sample contains about 54,000 clones, approximately 89% of which appear only once. The CDR3 has 12 amino acids. Germline V gene sequence: CDR1 SGHVS, CDR2 FQNEAQ. V lost 4 bases to trimming and J lost 5 bases, with 3 bases between them. This clone was seen a single time. Its antigen remains unidentified. The sample comprised PBMCs. This TCR was sampled from a woman in her late teens or twenties in good health and CMV-seropositive. The J gene is TRBJ1-6, the V gene TRBV7-8; no firm D call. In nucleotides, the CDR3 is TGTGCCAGCAGCTCAGATAATTCACCCCTCCACTTT. Its protein product is CASSSDNSPLHF.